Following are 14 T cell receptor beta chains from one sample sequenced in a study of blood T cells in healthy people across ages. Together with a sample-barcoded 5' primer, a J-beta primer mix was included in a second PCR lasting about 7 to 11 cycles. One entry per CDR3 protein results from TCRdb running MiXCR on the 5' RACE reads. Found here are 800,000 to 1,300,000 distinct CDR3 sequences, about 25% of them singletons; the top ten hold less than 0.85%. These data were also filed under a second study, of T cells of mothers and their children.

Source material: blood. These receptors were taken from a girl aged 2-10 years in good health.

The V and J genes are TRBV20-1 and TRBJ2-5, with 10 positions matching TRBD1. The J call may be wrong; the DNA end is better matched by TRBJ2-7. This CDR3 contains 14 residues. Germline V gives CDR1 DFQATT, CDR2 SNEGSKA (reference sequence). As DNA, the CDR3 is TGCAGTGCTAGATCCGGGACAGGGGTATACGAGCAGTACTTC. It specifies CSARSGTGVYEQYF.

Turning to this clonotype: Relative to the germline gene, one junction end is altered; a read error may explain this. V is TRBV6-5 and J is TRBJ2-5, with 9 bases fitting TRBD1. The CDR3 contains 14 residues. Germline V gene data show CDR1 as MNHEY and CDR2 as SVGAGI. The CDR3 region is CASSYSNAGTGKKF. The CDR3 DNA follows: TGTGCCAGCAGTTACTCGAATGCCGGGACAGGGAAAAAGTTC.

The V and J genes are TRBV28 and TRBJ2-7, with 8 nucleotides matching TRBD1. CDR3 length: 14 residues. V trimming: 3 bases; J trimming: 4 bases; junction bases outside the gene matches: 5. Germline loops: CDR1 MDHEN, CDR2 SYDVKM. The CDR3 spells CASSFRGRVYEQYF. The CDR3 DNA follows: TGTGCCAGCAGTTTCAGGGGGCGGGTATACGAGCAGTACTTC.

A note on this clonotype: Relative to the germline gene, one junction end is altered; a read error may explain this. The V and J genes are TRBV4-1 and TRBJ1-1, with unresolved D. The CDR3 has 14 amino acids. Germline values: CDR1 MGHRA, CDR2 YSYEKL. For the CDR3, the DNA is TGCGCCAGCAGCCAAGGGGAGCAGGATGAGGAAGCTTCCTTT. Protein sequence: CASSQGEQDEEASF.

The chain is built from TRBV4-3 and TRBJ1-1; D is perhaps TRBD1 (6 bases). Germline CDR1 reads LGHNA; CDR2 reads YSLEER. This CDR3 has 15 amino acids. V was clipped by 0 bases and J by 4 bases, with 12 bases between them. The CDR3 sequence is CASSQDEGDGTEAFF. Here the CDR3 DNA reads TGCGCCAGCAGCCAAGATGAGGGGGACGGCACTGAAGCTTTCTTT.

The rearrangement joins TRBV5-1 to TRBJ1-2, with TRBD1 identical over 10 bases. This CDR3 contains 15 residues. The ends lost 7 bases at V and 7 bases at J; junction bases unmatched: 13. The germline CDR1 and CDR2 sequences are SGHRS and YFSETQ. CDR3 protein: CASSLGGTGESGYTF. In nucleotides, the CDR3 is TGCGCCAGCTCCCTTGGCGGGACAGGGGAATCTGGCTACACCTTC.

The sample holds a few counts of this clonotype. The chain links TRBV7-8 to TRBJ2-7; 16 bases match TRBD2. Germline CDR1 and CDR2: SGHVS and FQNEAQ. Trimming took 1 base from V and 4 from J; bases not matched to a gene: 10. The CDR3 covers 19 residues. For the CDR3, the DNA is TGTGCCAGCAGCTTAGGTTCCGGGACTAGCGGGAGGGCCTCGTACGAGCAGTACTTC. This gives the protein CASSLGSGTSGRASYEQYF.

This clonotype came up a few times. This chain links TRBV5-6 with TRBJ1-5; a possible D gene is TRBD1 (6 bases). This CDR3 is built from 16 residues. Germline CDR1 and CDR2: SGHDT and YYEEEE. Trimming shortened V by 0 bases and J by 2 bases, and 12 bases separated the two germline ends. CDR3 DNA: TGTGCCAGCAGCTTGGCTACAGGGATGCGCAATCAGCCCCAGCATTTT. It translates to CASSLATGMRNQPQHF.

The CDR3 protein is CASSGDSYYGYTF. DNA of the CDR3: TGTGCCAGCAGCGGGGACAGCTACTATGGCTACACCTTC. The V and J genes are TRBV3-1 and TRBJ1-2; 7 positions agree with TRBD1. CDR3 length: 13 amino acids. The germline gives CDR1 LGHDT, CDR2 YNNKEL (reference sequence). With 5 bases clipped from V and 3 bases from J, the junction kept 3 bases outside the gene matches. Complete variable domain (other parts from reference TRBV3-1 and TRBJ1-2): DTAVSQTPKYLVTQMGNDKSIKCEQNLGHDTMYWYKQDSKKFLKIMFSYNNKELIINETVPNRFSPKSPDKAHLNLHINSLELGDSAVYFCASSGDSYYGYTFGSGTRLTVV.

The V gene is TRBV2, the J gene TRBJ2-1, with D hard to call. V was shortened by 7 bases and J by 3 bases, with 13 bases between the two germline ends. Germline V gene lookup returns CDR1 SNHLY and CDR2 FYNNEI. The CDR3 sequence is 14 residues long. The CDR3 bases are TGTGCCAGCATTTGGACCGTCGACTACAATGAGCAGTTCTTC. As protein: CASIWTVDYNEQFF.

The rearrangement uses TRBV7-9 and TRBJ2-4; D not resolved. The V end lost 4 bases, the J end lost 5 bases, and 12 bases lay between the germline ends. The germline V gene has CDR1 SEHNR and CDR2 FQNEAQ (reference sequence). This CDR3 has 14 residues. DNA of the CDR3: TGTGCCAGCAGCTATAAGACTCGGGAAAACATTCAGTACTTC. This gives the protein CASSYKTRENIQYF. Using reference TRBV7-9 and TRBJ2-4 for the parts outside the CDR3, the full variable domain is DTGVSQNPRHKITKRGQNVTFRCDPISEHNRLYWYRQTLGQGPEFLTYFQNEAQLEKSRLLSDRFSAERPKGSFSTLEIQRTEQGDSAMYLCASSYKTRENIQYFGAGTRLSVL.

The V call is TRBV20-1, the J call TRBJ2-1; D may match TRBD1 or TRBD2 (6 bases each). CDR3 length equals 14 residues. The germline gives CDR1 DFQATT, CDR2 SNEGSKA (reference sequence). Trimming pared 1 base from V and 7 bases from J, leaving 14 bases between. The CDR3 loop is CSARAAVGGNEQFF. CDR3 DNA sequence: TGCAGTGCTAGAGCGGCGGTAGGGGGGAATGAGCAGTTCTTC.

The chain has TRBV4-1 and TRBJ2-5; 10 positions agree with TRBD1. The CDR3 contains 15 residues. Germline lookup yields CDR1 MGHRA and CDR2 YSYEKL. Losses at the gene ends were 1 base for V and 1 base for J; bases not matched to a gene: 0. The CDR3 coding sequence is TGCGCCAGCAGCCAAGGGACAGGGGGCCAAGAGACCCAGTACTTC. Its translation: CASSQGTGGQETQYF.

The J gene is TRBJ2-1, the V gene TRBV6-6; possibly TRBD2 for D (6 bases). V lost 0 bases and J lost 8, with 14 bases in between. Germline CDR1 is MNHNY and CDR2 is SVGAGI (reference sequence). The CDR3 loop spans 15 amino acids. DNA of the CDR3: TGTGCCAGCAGTTACTCTCCGGGAGTTCCGGATGAGCAGTTCTTC. Amino acid sequence: CASSYSPGVPDEQFF.